The present T cell receptor beta chain was sequenced within a study of blood T cell repertoires in COVID-19. Study at large: COVID-19 samples collected from the United States, Italy and Spain covered acute and convalescent phases. PBMCs, B-cell-depleted T cells, or T cells were the source of the cDNA or gDNA that made up the material.

Per the study methods: Amplification of reference gene primers provided the estimated nucleated cell counts. Data came from immunoSEQ multiplex PCR; TCRdb stores just in-frame clones and leaves some out. Clone size and the V and J calls come from that table; the DNA yielded D and trimming. The table lists some 150,000 clones, around 85% of them singletons. This CDR3 has 14 amino acids. This clonotype was obtained from a woman aged 55-70 years with acute or convalescent COVID-19. The V call is TRBV21-1, the J call TRBJ2-1; the D call in the table, TRBD2, was not verified against the DNA. TRBV21-1 counts as a pseudogene. The specimen was peripheral blood. The CDR3 region is CASSNSGGAGEQFF. The CDR3 DNA reads as TGTGCCAGCAGCAATAGCGGGGGGGCAGGTGAGCAGTTCTTC.